This T cell receptor beta chain was sequenced in a study of cytomegalovirus exposure and HLA in healthy donors. CDR1 is MNHNY and CDR2 is SVGAGI in the germline V gene (reference sequence). The CDR3 runs to 15 residues. Losses at the gene ends were 0 bases for V and 3 bases for J; bases not matched to a gene: 2. Note on this clone: Its antigen remains unknown.

Points from the study as a whole: In vitro work confirmed that three CMV-associated chains recognize CMV antigens.

Sequenced by immunoSEQ multiplex PCR; TCRdb stores in-frame clones only, minus some. The sample has some 130,000 clones, about 80% seen once. The receptor was isolated from a man aged 25-45 years in good health and CMV-seropositive. The chain recombines TRBV6-6 with TRBJ2-1; 7 bases align to TRBD1. What was sequenced was PBMCs. The CDR3 reads CASSYSRDSYNEQFF. The DNA for the CDR3 is TGTGCCAGCAGTTACTCTAGGGACAGCTACAATGAGCAGTTCTTC.